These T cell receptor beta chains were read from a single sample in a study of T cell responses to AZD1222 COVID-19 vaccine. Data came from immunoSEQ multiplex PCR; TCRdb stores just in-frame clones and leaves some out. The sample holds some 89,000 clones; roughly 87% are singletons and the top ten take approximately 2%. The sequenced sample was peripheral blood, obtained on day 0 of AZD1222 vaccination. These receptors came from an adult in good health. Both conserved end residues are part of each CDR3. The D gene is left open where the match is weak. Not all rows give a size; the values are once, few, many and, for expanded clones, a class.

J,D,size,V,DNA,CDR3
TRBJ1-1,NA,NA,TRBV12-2,TGTGCAAGTCGCTTAAGCGGGGAAGCTTTCTTT,CASRLSGEAFF
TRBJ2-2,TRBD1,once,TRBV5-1,TGCGCCAGCAGCCTGGGACAGTCAAACACCGGGGAGCTGTTTTTT,CASSLGQSNTGELFF
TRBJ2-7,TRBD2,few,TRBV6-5,TGTGCCAGCAGTTACGCGGGAGGCTACTCCTACGAGCAGTACTTC,CASSYAGGYSYEQYF
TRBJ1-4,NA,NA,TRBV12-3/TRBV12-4,TGTGCCAGCAGTTTAGGGCTGGGTGAAAAACTGTTTTTT,CASSLGLGEKLFF
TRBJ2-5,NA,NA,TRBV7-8,TGTGCCAGCAGCCCCCCGGGAAAGACCCAGTACTTC,CASSPPGKTQYF
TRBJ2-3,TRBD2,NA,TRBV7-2,TGTGCCAGCAGCATACGGACTAGCGGGCTTGGCACAGATACGCAGTATTTT,CASSIRTSGLGTDTQYF
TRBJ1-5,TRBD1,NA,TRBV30,TGTGCCTGGAGTTCACAGGGGCAGCAGCCCCAGCATTTT,CAWSSQGQQPQHF
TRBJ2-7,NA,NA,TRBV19,TGTGCCAGTAAGTCAGGCCCCGACTACGAGCAGTACTTC,CASKSGPDYEQYF
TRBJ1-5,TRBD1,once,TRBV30,TGTGCCTGGACCGACCGACAGGGTTATCAGCCCCAGCATTTT,CAWTDRQGYQPQHF
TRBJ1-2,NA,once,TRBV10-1,TGCGCCAGCAGTGAGACGGGTGATTATGGCTACACCTTC,CASSETGDYGYTF
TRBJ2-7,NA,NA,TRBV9,TGTGCCAGCAGCCCCAGAGGTGGGGGGCCCCCCTACGAGCAGTACTTC,CASSPRGGGPPYEQYF
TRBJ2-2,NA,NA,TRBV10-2,TGCGCCAGCAGGTCTGACTTCGCCTACACCGGGGAGCTGTTTTTT,CASRSDFAYTGELFF
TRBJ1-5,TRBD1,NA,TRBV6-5,TGTGCCAGCAGTCAGGGGGGCCAGCCCCAGCATTTT,CASSQGGQPQHF
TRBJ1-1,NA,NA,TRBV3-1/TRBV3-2,TGTGCCAGCAGCCAAGATCAGGCGAACACTGAAGCTTTCTTT,CASSQDQANTEAFF
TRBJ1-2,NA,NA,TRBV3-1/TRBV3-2,TGTGCCAGCAGCCGGTCTCCAAACCCTAGCTACACCTTC,CASSRSPNPSYTF
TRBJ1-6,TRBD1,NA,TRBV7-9,TGTGCCAGCAGCTCGACAGCCCAGGGACAGCCCAATTCACCCCTCCACTTT,CASSSTAQGQPNSPLHF
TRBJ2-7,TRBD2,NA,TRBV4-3,TGCGCCAGCAGCGAAGCTGGGACTAGCGGCTCCTACGAGCAGTACTTC,CASSEAGTSGSYEQYF
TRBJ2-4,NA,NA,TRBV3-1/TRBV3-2,TGTGCCAGCAGCGAGGCCGGAGGGGGAAACATTCAGTACTTC,CASSEAGGGNIQYF
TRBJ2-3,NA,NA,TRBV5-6,TGTGCCAGCAGCTTGTTTGGGGAAACGGCTTCGGGCCCAGATACGCAGTATTTT,CASSLFGETASGPDTQYF
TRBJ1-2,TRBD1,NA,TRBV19,TGTGCCAGTAGTCAGGGAGGGACAGGCTTGACTAACTATGGCTACACCTTC,CASSQGGTGLTNYGYTF
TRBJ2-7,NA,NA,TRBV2,TGTGCCAGCAGAGCGGAGCACTACGAGCAGTACTTC,CASRAEHYEQYF
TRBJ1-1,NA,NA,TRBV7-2,TGTGCCAGCAGCCCCTGGTATGTGGCGGTCACTGAAGCTTTCTTT,CASSPWYVAVTEAFF